The present TCR beta chain was sequenced within a study of CD8 T cells in ankylosing spondylitis. Each CDR3 protein is one row after TCRdb ran MiXCR on the 5' RACE reads. This table holds 500,000 to 550,000 distinct CDR3 sequences, more than 9.5% found once. At least ten counts were recorded for this clonotype. The antigen is not known. Per the germline V gene, CDR1 is MGHRA and CDR2 is YSYEKL. CDR3 length: 16 residues. V was pared by 4 bases and J by 5 bases, with 10 bases of the junction left unmatched. Study outcomes and limitations: Made up of fewer than 10 highly homologous variants, a TCR beta motif appeared characteristic of ankylosing spondylitis blood. Matched ankylosing spondylitis synovial fluid reportedly contained a significantly enriched population of disease-linked clones.

The sample was blood, either unsorted or a sorted T cell fraction (not recorded which). The receptor was derived from a male donor with ankylosing spondylitis. The J gene is TRBJ2-3, the V gene TRBV4-1; 9 bases are a match to TRBD2. Written as DNA, the CDR3 is TGCGCCAGCAGCCCCAGGTTAGCGGGAGTAGGAGATACGCAGTATTTT. Its translation: CASSPRLAGVGDTQYF.